The T cell receptor (beta chain) described here comes from a study of T cell repertoires in cytomegalovirus infection. Germline V gene data show CDR1 as MNHEY and CDR2 as SMNVEV (reference sequence). CDR3 size: 15 residues. With respect to this clonotype: Its antigen remains unknown. Sequence at one end of the junction differs from germline and may be a read error.

TCRdb analysed the reads with MiXCR anew, one entry per CDR3 protein. The sample lists some 920,000 distinct CDR3 sequences; more than 25% were seen once. The TCR was taken from a human donor in good health (CMV status not recorded). Some clones in this sample may be carry-over from other donors' samples. The J gene is TRBJ2-7, the V gene TRBV27; 9 bases line up with TRBD1. The sequencing used cultured CD8+ T cells from PBMCs, collected from culture after CMV antigen stimulation. The CDR3 spells CVSRLSGTGSVEQYF. The CDR3, as DNA: TGTGTCAGCAGGTTGAGTGGGACAGGGTCTGTCGAGCAGTACTTC.